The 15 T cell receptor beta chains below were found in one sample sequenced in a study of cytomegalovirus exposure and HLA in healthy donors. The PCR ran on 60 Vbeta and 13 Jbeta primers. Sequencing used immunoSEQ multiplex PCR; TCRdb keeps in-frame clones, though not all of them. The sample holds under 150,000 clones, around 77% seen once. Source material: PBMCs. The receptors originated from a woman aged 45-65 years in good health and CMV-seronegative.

CDR3 sequence reads: CATSVRVNTEAFF. CDR3 nucleotide sequence: TGTGCCACCAGCGTTCGAGTGAACACTGAAGCTTTCTTT. V and J are TRBV15 and TRBJ1-1, with D hard to call. Per the germline V gene, CDR1 is LNHNV and CDR2 is YYDKDF (reference sequence). CDR3 size: 13 residues. Between the trimmed V and J ends, which lost 5 bases and 0 bases, there was a span of 7 bases. Drawing the rest from reference TRBV15 and TRBJ1-1, the complete variable domain is DAMVIQNPRYQVTQFGKPVTLSCSQTLNHNVMYWYQQKSSQAPKLLFHYYDKDFNNEADTPDNFQSRRPNTSFCFLDIRSPGLGDTAMYLCATSVRVNTEAFFGQGTRLTVV.

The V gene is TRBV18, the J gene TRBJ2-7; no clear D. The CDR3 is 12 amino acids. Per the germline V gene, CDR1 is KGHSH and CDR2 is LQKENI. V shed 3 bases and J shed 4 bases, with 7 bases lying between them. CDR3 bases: TGTGCCAGCTCACCTCAGGTATACGAGCAGTACTTC. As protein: CASSPQVYEQYF.

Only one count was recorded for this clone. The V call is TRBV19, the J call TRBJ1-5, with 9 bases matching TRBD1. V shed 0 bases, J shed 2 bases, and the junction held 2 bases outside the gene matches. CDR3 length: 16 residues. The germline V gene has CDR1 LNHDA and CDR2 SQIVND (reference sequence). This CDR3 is CASSIDWTGGNQPQHF. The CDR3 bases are TGTGCCAGTAGTATAGATTGGACAGGGGGCAATCAGCCCCAGCATTTT.

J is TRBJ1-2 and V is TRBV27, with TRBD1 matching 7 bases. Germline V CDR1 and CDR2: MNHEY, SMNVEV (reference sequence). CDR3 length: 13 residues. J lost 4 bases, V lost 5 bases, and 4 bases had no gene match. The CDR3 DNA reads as TGTGCCAGCAGTAAGGGGGCTCGCTATGGCTACACCTTC. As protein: CASSKGARYGYTF.

CDR3 sequence: CASSPRSREWEETQYF. DNA for the CDR3: TGTGCCAGCAGCCCCCGGTCGCGGGAGTGGGAAGAGACCCAGTACTTC. The chain recombines TRBV9 with TRBJ2-5, with 7 bases aligning to TRBD2. V trimming: 4 bases; J trimming: 3 bases; junction bases outside the gene matches: 12. CDR3 length equals 16 residues. The germline CDR1 and CDR2 sequences are SGDLS and YYNGEE. Looking up the rest from reference TRBV9 and TRBJ2-5 gives the full variable domain: DSGVTQTPKHLITATGQRVTLRCSPRSGDLSVYWYQQSLDQGLQFLIQYYNGEERAKGNILERFSAQQFPDLHSELNLSSLELGDSALYFCASSPRSREWEETQYFGPGTRLLVL.

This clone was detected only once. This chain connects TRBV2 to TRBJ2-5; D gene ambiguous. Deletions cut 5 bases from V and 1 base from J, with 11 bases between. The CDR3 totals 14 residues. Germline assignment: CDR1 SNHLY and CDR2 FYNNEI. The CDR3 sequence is CASSLGSRQETQYF. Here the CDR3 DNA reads TGTGCCAGCAGTCTGGGCAGTCGCCAAGAGACCCAGTACTTC.

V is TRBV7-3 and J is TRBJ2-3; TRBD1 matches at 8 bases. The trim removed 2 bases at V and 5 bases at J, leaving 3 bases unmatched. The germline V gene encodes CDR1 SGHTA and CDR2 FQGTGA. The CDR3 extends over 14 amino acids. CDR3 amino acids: CASSLQGAGDTQYF. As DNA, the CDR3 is TGTGCCAGCAGCTTACAGGGGGCCGGAGATACGCAGTATTTT.

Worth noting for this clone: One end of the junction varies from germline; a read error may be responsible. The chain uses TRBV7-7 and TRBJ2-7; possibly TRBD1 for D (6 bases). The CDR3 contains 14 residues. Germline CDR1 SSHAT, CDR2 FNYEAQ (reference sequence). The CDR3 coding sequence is TGTGCTAGCAGCTGGACGGGACACCACCCCGAGCAGTACTTC. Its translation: CASSWTGHHPEQYF.

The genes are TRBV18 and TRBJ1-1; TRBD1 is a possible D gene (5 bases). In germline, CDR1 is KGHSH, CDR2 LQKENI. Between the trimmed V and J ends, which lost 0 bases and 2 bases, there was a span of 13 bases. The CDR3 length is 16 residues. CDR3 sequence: CASSPPSRVTNTEAFF. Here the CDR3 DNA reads TGTGCCAGCTCACCACCATCCAGGGTTACCAACACTGAAGCTTTCTTT. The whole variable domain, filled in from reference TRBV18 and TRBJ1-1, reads NAGVMQNPRHLVRRRGQEARLRCSPMKGHSHVYWYRQLPEEGLKFMVYLQKENIIDESGMPKERFSAEFPKEGPSILRIQQVVRGDSAAYFCASSPPSRVTNTEAFFGQGTRLTVV.

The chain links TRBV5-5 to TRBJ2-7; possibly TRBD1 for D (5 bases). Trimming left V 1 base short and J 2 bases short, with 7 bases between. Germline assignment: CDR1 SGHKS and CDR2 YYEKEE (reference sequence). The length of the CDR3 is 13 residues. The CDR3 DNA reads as TGTGCCAGCAGCTTGAGGGGTCCCTACGAGCAGTACTTC. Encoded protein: CASSLRGPYEQYF. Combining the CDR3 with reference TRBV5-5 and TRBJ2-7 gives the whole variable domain DAGVTQSPTHLIKTRGQQVTLRCSPISGHKSVSWYQQVLGQGPQFIFQYYEKEERGRGNFPDRFSARQFPNYSSELNVNALLLGDSALYLCASSLRGPYEQYFGPGTRLTVT.

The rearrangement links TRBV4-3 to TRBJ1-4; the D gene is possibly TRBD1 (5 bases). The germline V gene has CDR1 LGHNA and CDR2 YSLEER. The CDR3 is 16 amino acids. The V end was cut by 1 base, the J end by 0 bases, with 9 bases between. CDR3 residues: CASSQGPGTTNEKLFF. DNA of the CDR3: TGCGCCAGCAGCCAAGGTCCAGGGACAACTAATGAAAAACTGTTTTTT.

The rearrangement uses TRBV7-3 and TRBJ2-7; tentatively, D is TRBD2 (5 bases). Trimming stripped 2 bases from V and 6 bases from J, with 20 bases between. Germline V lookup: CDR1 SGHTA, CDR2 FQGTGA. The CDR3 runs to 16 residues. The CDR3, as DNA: TGTGCCAGCAGCTTAGTAGCGACCTTGGAGTTAGGCGAGCAGTACTTC. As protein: CASSLVATLELGEQYF.

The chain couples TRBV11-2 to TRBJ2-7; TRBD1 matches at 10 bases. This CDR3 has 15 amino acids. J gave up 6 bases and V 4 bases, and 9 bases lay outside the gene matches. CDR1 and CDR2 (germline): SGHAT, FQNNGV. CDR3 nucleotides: TGTGCCAGCAGCTCCAAGGGACAGGGGAGGTTCGAGCAGTACTTC. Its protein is CASSSKGQGRFEQYF.

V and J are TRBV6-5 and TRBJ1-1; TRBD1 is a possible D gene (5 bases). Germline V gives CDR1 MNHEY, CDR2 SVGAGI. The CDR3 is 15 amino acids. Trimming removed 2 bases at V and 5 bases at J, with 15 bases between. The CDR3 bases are TGTGCCAGCAGTTACGATCCTCCAGGGTTAACTGAAGCTTTCTTT. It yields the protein CASSYDPPGLTEAFF.

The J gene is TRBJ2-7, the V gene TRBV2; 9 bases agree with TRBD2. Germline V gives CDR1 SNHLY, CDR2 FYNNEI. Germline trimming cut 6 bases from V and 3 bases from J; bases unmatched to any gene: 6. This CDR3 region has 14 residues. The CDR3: CASRGLADFYEQYF. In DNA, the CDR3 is TGTGCCAGCAGGGGACTAGCAGACTTCTACGAGCAGTACTTC. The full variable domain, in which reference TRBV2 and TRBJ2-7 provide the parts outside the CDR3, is EPEVTQTPSHQVTQMGQEVILRCVPISNHLYFYWYRQILGQKVEFLVSFYNNEISEKSEIFDDQFSVERPDGSNFTLKIRSTKLEDSAMYFCASRGLADFYEQYFGPGTRLTVT.